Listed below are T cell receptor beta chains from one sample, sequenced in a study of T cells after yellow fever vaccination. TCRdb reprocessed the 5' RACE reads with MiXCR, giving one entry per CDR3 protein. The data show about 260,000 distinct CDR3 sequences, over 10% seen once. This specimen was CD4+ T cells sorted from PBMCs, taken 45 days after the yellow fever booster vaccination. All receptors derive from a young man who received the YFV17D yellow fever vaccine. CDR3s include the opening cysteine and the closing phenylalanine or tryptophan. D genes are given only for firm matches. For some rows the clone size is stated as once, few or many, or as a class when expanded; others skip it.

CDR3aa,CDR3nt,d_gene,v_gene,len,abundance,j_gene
CASSVSGQGDSYEQYF,TGTGCCAGCAGCGTGTCGGGACAGGGGGACTCCTACGAGCAGTACTTC,TRBD1,TRBV9,16,few,TRBJ2-7
CASSKVRDRESTNEKLFF,TGTGCCAGCAGCAAAGTCAGGGACAGGGAATCCACTAATGAAAAACTGTTTTTT,NA,TRBV21-1,18,few,TRBJ1-4
CTSSQPEVSHEKLFF,TGCACCAGCAGCCAACCTGAGGTTTCGCATGAAAAACTGTTTTTT,NA,TRBV1,15,few,TRBJ1-4
CASSFSDGYEQYF,TGCGCCAGCAGCTTCTCGGACGGGTACGAGCAGTACTTC,NA,TRBV5-1,13,many,TRBJ2-7
CATSRRQLNQPQHF,TGTGCCACCAGCAGGAGACAGCTCAATCAGCCCCAGCATTTT,NA,TRBV15,14,few,TRBJ1-5
CASSGPGNNNSPLHF,TGTGCCAGCAGTGGACCAGGGAACAATAATTCACCCCTCCACTTT,NA,TRBV2,15,few,TRBJ1-6
CASSQRDGTDTQYF,TGTGCCAGCTCACAGAGAGACGGAACAGATACGCAGTATTTT,NA,TRBV18,14,NA,TRBJ2-3
CASSISGRTYGYTF,TGTGCCAGTAGTATAAGTGGGCGCACCTATGGCTACACCTTC,NA,TRBV19,14,NA,TRBJ1-2
CASSPGVAGPIAKNIQYF,TGTGCCAGCAGCCCCGGAGTAGCGGGGCCTATAGCCAAAAACATTCAGTACTTC,TRBD2,TRBV6-2/TRBV6-3,18,NA,TRBJ2-4
CASSPDRAGGPSETQYF,TGTGCCAGCAGTCCGGATAGAGCGGGAGGGCCCTCAGAGACCCAGTACTTC,TRBD2,TRBV27,17,few,TRBJ2-5
CASSLGWREGTDTQYF,TGTGCCAGCAGCTTAGGATGGCGGGAGGGGACAGATACGCAGTATTTT,TRBD2,TRBV11-3,16,NA,TRBJ2-3
CASSLSSGGRQPQHF,TGTGCCAGCAGTTTATCGTCAGGGGGTAGACAGCCCCAGCATTTT,TRBD1,TRBV27,15,NA,TRBJ1-5
CSARSDRGNEKLFF,TGCAGTGCTAGGTCTGACAGGGGTAATGAAAAACTGTTTTTT,TRBD1,TRBV20-1,14,NA,TRBJ1-4
CASSLTRQAFF,TGTGCCAGCAGTTTAACCCGGCAGGCTTTCTTT,NA,TRBV28,11,few,TRBJ1-1
CASSRSREGYQETQYF,TGTGCCAGCAGTCGGTCGAGGGAGGGCTACCAAGAGACCCAGTACTTC,TRBD2,TRBV5-5,16,few,TRBJ2-5
CSALDRDGYTF,TGCAGTGCTTTAGACAGGGATGGCTACACCTTC,TRBD1,TRBV20-1,11,NA,TRBJ1-2
CSARERLDTQYF,TGCAGTGCTAGAGAGAGGCTTGATACGCAGTATTTT,NA,TRBV20-1,12,NA,TRBJ2-3
CASSSGPSNEQFF,TGCGCCAGCAGTAGCGGTCCCTCCAATGAGCAGTTCTTC,NA,TRBV10-2,13,NA,TRBJ2-1
CATSDPLDSGSGSNEQFF,TGTGCCACCAGTGATCCCCTCGATAGCGGGAGCGGCAGCAATGAGCAGTTCTTC,TRBD2,TRBV24-1,18,few,TRBJ2-1
CASSRRQDLNTGELFF,TGTGCCAGCAGCAGACGACAGGATCTTAACACCGGGGAGCTGTTTTTT,NA,TRBV7-2,16,NA,TRBJ2-2
CATSREETQYF,TGTGCCACCAGCAGAGAAGAGACCCAGTACTTC,NA,TRBV15,11,NA,TRBJ2-5
CASSQMGRCYF,TGTGCCAGCAGCCAAATGGGGAGGTGCTATTTT,NA,TRBV3-1,11,NA,TRBJ2-3
CASSLGEPNEKLFF,TGTGCCAGCAGCTTAGGCGAGCCGAATGAAAAACTGTTTTTT,NA,TRBV13,14,NA,TRBJ1-4
CASSPGTGGTGELFF,TGCGCCAGCAGCCCCGGGACAGGGGGTACCGGGGAGCTGTTTTTT,TRBD1,TRBV5-1,15,few,TRBJ2-2
CASIESRDKEETQYF,TGTGCCAGCATCGAGAGCCGGGACAAAGAAGAGACCCAGTACTTC,NA,TRBV4-2,15,NA,TRBJ2-5
CSSRVSPITEAFF,TGCAGCTCTCGGGTTAGCCCGATCACTGAAGCTTTCTTT,NA,TRBV29-1,13,few,TRBJ1-1
CASSARNARVGETQYF,TGTGCCAGCAGCGCCCGAAACGCGCGGGTGGGAGAGACCCAGTACTTC,NA,TRBV9,16,few,TRBJ2-5
CSVTSGLAGSYEQYF,TGCAGTGTAACTTCAGGGCTAGCGGGGAGCTACGAGCAGTACTTC,TRBD2,TRBV20-1,15,NA,TRBJ2-7
CASSPLQTGTNRGYEQYF,TGTGCCAGCTCACCACTTCAGACCGGGACCAACCGCGGTTACGAGCAGTACTTC,NA,TRBV18,18,NA,TRBJ2-7